This TCR beta chain was sequenced for a study of blood T cell repertoires in COVID-19. V gave up 7 bases and J gave up 1 base, with 10 bases separating them. The V gene's germline CDR1 is LGHNT and CDR2 FRNRAP. CDR3 length equals 13 residues. Per the study methods: Amplification with reference gene primers provided the estimates of nucleated cell counts. The repertoire was sequenced with immunoSEQ multiplex PCR; TCRdb's copy has only in-frame clones and lacks some. V, J and clone size derive from that table, while D and trimming were established from the DNA sequence. The sample lists fewer than 200,000 clones, 80% to 90% occurring once.

The chain couples TRBV12-5 to TRBJ1-1, with D unresolved. The sample was peripheral blood. The source of this sequence is a man in his fifties or sixties with active or convalescent COVID-19. The CDR3 DNA sequence: TGTGCTAGTGCCCTCCGAGGGAACACTGAAGCTTTCTTT. Amino acid sequence: CASALRGNTEAFF.